The 26 T cell receptor beta chains presented below share a single source sample, sequenced in a study of T cell responses to AZD1222 COVID-19 vaccine. Method: immunoSEQ multiplex PCR; TCRdb's copy keeps in-frame clones and lacks some. The sample has about 40,000 clones; 88% are singletons. The sequencing here drew on peripheral blood, taken 28 days after the second dose of the MenACWY control vaccine. The receptor set was obtained from an adult who received the MenACWY meningococcal vaccine as a control.

The V call is TRBV29-1, the J call TRBJ2-4; D gene unclear. Germline V gene sequence: CDR1 SQVTM, CDR2 ANQGSEA. This CDR3 comprises 17 residues. CDR3 nucleotide sequence: TGCAACCGTATACCCACGGTGGGGATCCTAGCCAAAAACATTCAGTACTTC. Translated: CNRIPTVGILAKNIQYF.

The chain combines TRBV5-5 with TRBJ1-1; no firm D call. V lost 1 base and J lost 5, with 9 bases in between. The CDR3 length is 13 residues. The V gene's germline CDR1 is SGHKS and CDR2 YYEKEE (reference sequence). This chain's CDR3 is CASSLWGETEAFF. The DNA for the CDR3 is TGTGCCAGCAGCTTGTGGGGAGAAACTGAAGCTTTCTTT.

V is TRBV13 and J is TRBJ1-1, with TRBD1 as a possible D gene (5 bases). Trimming stripped 5 bases from V and 6 bases from J, with 19 bases between. Germline values: CDR1 PRHDT, CDR2 FYEKMQ (reference sequence). The CDR3 length is 15 residues. The CDR3 sequence: CASSLGAGGLAEAFF. The CDR3 region has the DNA TGTGCCAGCAGCCTCGGGGCAGGTGGTTTGGCTGAAGCTTTCTTT.

J is TRBJ1-5 and V is TRBV28; 8 bases agree with TRBD1. V lost 7 bases and J lost 9; bases outside the gene matches: 8. Germline V gene data show CDR1 as MDHEN and CDR2 as SYDVKM. The CDR3 spans 13 residues. CDR3 nucleotides: TGTGCCAGCATAGGGACAGGTGATGCGCCCCAGCATTTT. Translating gives CASIGTGDAPQHF. Full variable domain (remainder filled in from reference TRBV28 and TRBJ1-5): DVKVTQSSRYLVKRTGEKVFLECVQDMDHENMFWYRQDPGLGLRLIYFSYDVKMKEKGDIPEGYSVSREKKERFSLILESASTNQTSMYLCASIGTGDAPQHFGDGTRLSIL.

The chain is built from TRBV4-2 and TRBJ2-7; 9 positions agree with TRBD2. The V gene's germline CDR1 is LGHNA and CDR2 YNFKEQ. V was pared by 2 bases and J by 3 bases, with 5 bases of the junction left unmatched. The CDR3 covers 15 residues. Here the CDR3 DNA reads TGTGCCAGCAGCCAACTCCTTAGCGGGAGCTACGAGCAGTACTTC. Its protein product is CASSQLLSGSYEQYF.

The chain joins TRBV2 to TRBJ1-1; possible D gene TRBD1, 5 bases. This CDR3 comprises 13 residues. V was clipped by 4 bases and J by 8 bases, with 14 bases between them. In germline, CDR1 is SNHLY, CDR2 FYNNEI. The CDR3 DNA follows: TGTGCCAGCAGTGTGGACATTGAGGGAGAAGCTTTCTTT. Translation gives CASSVDIEGEAFF.

The rearrangement uses TRBV24-1 and TRBJ1-2; no clear D gene. From germline, CDR1 is KGHDR and CDR2 SFDVKD. The CDR3 consists of 15 residues. Trimming cost V 2 bases and J 3 bases, with 12 bases left between them. The CDR3 DNA reads TGTGCCACCAGTGATTCGTTGAGCCAGGACTATGGCTACACCTTC. It encodes CATSDSLSQDYGYTF.

This clone showed up just once. V and J are TRBV6-1 and TRBJ1-2; unclear D gene. Germline V lookup: CDR1 MNHNS, CDR2 SASEGT. The CDR3 covers 13 residues. The germline V and J ends were trimmed by 2 bases and 1 base, with 5 bases remaining between them. The CDR3 loop reads CASSEQDNYGYTF. The DNA of the CDR3 is TGTGCCAGCAGTGAACAGGATAACTATGGCTACACCTTC.

The chain employs TRBV7-9 and TRBJ1-2; tentative D call: TRBD1 (6 bases). Germline V lookup: CDR1 SEHNR, CDR2 FQNEAQ (reference sequence). CDR3 size: 12 residues. Trimming stripped 7 bases from V and 2 bases from J, with 8 bases between. Here the CDR3 DNA reads TGTGCCAGCATTGGACAGAACTATGGCTACACCTTC. Residues: CASIGQNYGYTF. The full variable domain, in which reference TRBV7-9 and TRBJ1-2 provide the parts outside the CDR3, is DTGVSQNPRHKITKRGQNVTFRCDPISEHNRLYWYRQTLGQGPEFLTYFQNEAQLEKSRLLSDRFSAERPKGSFSTLEIQRTEQGDSAMYLCASIGQNYGYTFGSGTRLTVV.

The rearrangement links TRBV12-3 or TRBV12-4 to TRBJ2-7; no firm D call. There are 12 residues in the CDR3. Trimming removed 6 bases from V and 6 bases from J, with 12 bases in between. The CDR3: CASSMTLREQYF. In DNA, the CDR3 is TGTGCCAGCAGCATGACACTCCGCGAGCAGTACTTC.

The genes are TRBV12-3 or TRBV12-4 and TRBJ2-7; D uncertain. Trimming shortened V by 5 bases and J by 8 bases, and 13 bases separated the two germline ends. The CDR3 extends over 12 amino acids. CDR3 sequence: CASSLGWIKQYF. The DNA of the CDR3 is TGTGCCAGCAGTCTTGGGTGGATCAAGCAGTACTTC.

The chain links TRBV10-3 to TRBJ2-1; 11 nucleotides line up with TRBD2. V lost 0 bases and J lost 0; bases outside the gene matches: 4. The CDR3 runs 18 residues. CDR1 ENHRY and CDR2 SYGVKD come from the germline V gene. CDR3 sequence: CAISESGTSGYSYNEQFF. The CDR3 coding sequence is TGTGCCATCAGTGAGTCAGGGACTAGCGGTTACTCCTACAATGAGCAGTTCTTC.

J is TRBJ1-2 and V is TRBV12-3 or TRBV12-4; no reliable D call. V shed 6 bases and J shed 1 base, with 3 bases lying between them. The CDR3 runs to 11 residues. In DNA, the CDR3 is TGTGCCAGCAGCCTTAACTATGGCTACACCTTC. This translates into CASSLNYGYTF.

The V call is TRBV9, the J call TRBJ1-1; weak D call: TRBD1 (5 bases). Between the trimmed V and J ends, which lost 3 bases and 7 bases, there was a span of 13 bases. This CDR3 is built from 13 residues. Germline loops: CDR1 SGDLS, CDR2 YYNGEE. CDR3 sequence reads: CASSAGTRGEAFF. The DNA of the CDR3 is TGTGCCAGCAGCGCCGGGACTCGAGGTGAAGCTTTCTTT.

The J gene is TRBJ2-6, the V gene TRBV7-9, with 9 bases lining up with TRBD1. There are 18 residues in the CDR3. J lost 1 base, V lost 0 bases, and 4 bases had no gene match. CDR1 SEHNR and CDR2 FQNEAQ come from the germline V gene (reference sequence). The CDR3 coding sequence is TGTGCCAGCAGCTTAGCGGGGACAGGGTGGTCTGGGGCCAACGTCCTGACTTTC. Protein: CASSLAGTGWSGANVLTF.

This clone was observed a single time. This sequence joins TRBV4-1 and TRBJ1-3; the D gene is possibly TRBD1 (5 bases). With 0 bases removed from V and 3 bases from J, the gap between germline ends came to 21 bases. The CDR3 has 19 residues. The germline V gene encodes CDR1 MGHRA and CDR2 YSYEKL. The CDR3 loop is CASSQDEGTGRIGGNTIYF. CDR3 DNA: TGCGCCAGCAGCCAAGATGAGGGTACAGGACGGATCGGTGGAAACACCATATATTTT.

This chain connects TRBV24-1 to TRBJ2-6; perhaps TRBD2 as D (6 bases). The CDR3 sequence is 15 residues long. Per the germline V gene, CDR1 is KGHDR and CDR2 is SFDVKD. V lost 3 bases and J lost 1, with 6 bases in between. The CDR3 coding sequence is TGTGCCACCAGTGATGGGGGGTCTGGGGCCAACGTCCTGACTTTC. It is translated as CATSDGGSGANVLTF.

The rearrangement joins TRBV6-5 to TRBJ2-7; 9 positions agree with TRBD1. CDR1 and CDR2 (germline): MNHEY, SVGAGI. The ends lost 5 bases at V and 2 bases at J; junction bases unmatched: 7. The CDR3 has 15 amino acids. The CDR3, as DNA: TGTGCCAGCAGTCCGGGACAGGGACCGGCCTACGAGCAGTACTTC. Translation gives CASSPGQGPAYEQYF.

The chain combines TRBV28 with TRBJ2-2; D is ambiguous. The CDR3 covers 12 residues. Trimming cost V 7 bases and J 2 bases, with 5 bases left between them. Germline V gene sequence: CDR1 MDHEN, CDR2 SYDVKM. The CDR3 reads CASNLNTGELFF. CDR3 DNA sequence: TGTGCCAGCAACCTTAACACCGGGGAGCTGTTTTTT.

A few counts support this clone. The rearrangement links TRBV5-1 to TRBJ2-3; D uncertain. Per the germline V gene, CDR1 is SGHRS and CDR2 is YFSETQ. V lost 4 bases and J 3 bases, leaving 15 bases between the germline ends. The CDR3 is made up of 15 amino acids. The CDR3 region is CASSPLLFETDTQYF. CDR3 coding DNA: TGCGCCAGCAGCCCCCTCCTTTTTGAAACAGATACGCAGTATTTT.

This chain uses TRBV19 with TRBJ2-1; 13 nucleotides align to TRBD2. The germline V gene has CDR1 LNHDA and CDR2 SQIVND (reference sequence). V shed 5 bases, J shed 8 bases, and the junction held 6 bases outside the gene matches. The CDR3 is 15 amino acids. Written as DNA, the CDR3 is TGTGCCAGTAGTGGTTTGACTAGCGGGAGGTATGAGCAGTTCTTC. Protein sequence: CASSGLTSGRYEQFF.

The V and J genes are TRBV5-1 and TRBJ2-2, with 9 nucleotides matching TRBD1. V shed 2 bases, J shed 1 base, and the junction held 3 bases outside the gene matches. Germline V CDR1 and CDR2: SGHRS, YFSETQ. The CDR3 runs to 16 residues. CDR3: CASSLNRGLNTGELFF. CDR3 coding DNA: TGCGCCAGCAGCTTAAACAGGGGGCTGAACACCGGGGAGCTGTTTTTT.

The chain links TRBV2 to TRBJ2-2; 9 bases align to TRBD1. V lost 7 bases, J lost 3 bases, and 12 bases stayed unmatched. Germline CDR1 SNHLY, CDR2 FYNNEI. CDR3 length: 17 amino acids. The CDR3 DNA reads TGTGCCAGCACCCTTTTTAACAGGGGGCGTCACACCGGGGAGCTGTTTTTT. It is translated as CASTLFNRGRHTGELFF.

The chain links TRBV7-2 to TRBJ1-2; D is unclear. CDR1 SGHTA and CDR2 FQGNSA come from the germline V gene. The CDR3 has 13 amino acids. Between the trimmed V and J ends, which lost 5 bases and 3 bases, there was a span of 10 bases. In DNA form, the CDR3 reads TGTGCCAGCAGCAGGGTCAGGCACTATGGCTACACCTTC. It codes for CASSRVRHYGYTF.

This clone was seen a handful of times. The rearrangement links TRBV6-5 to TRBJ1-1; D might be TRBD1 (6 bases). V was trimmed by 10 bases and J by 1 base, leaving 13 bases between them. In germline, CDR1 is MNHEY, CDR2 SVGAGI. The CDR3 consists of 13 residues. CDR3 in DNA: TGTGCCACCGGTTCGACAGGGAACACTGAAGCTTTCTTT. Residues: CATGSTGNTEAFF.

The rearrangement links TRBV7-9 to TRBJ2-5; TRBD1 matches at 7 bases. The CDR3 spans 15 residues. Germline lookup yields CDR1 SEHNR and CDR2 FQNEAQ (reference sequence). J was trimmed by 0 bases and V by 5 bases; bases with no gene match: 6. The DNA for the CDR3 is TGTGCCAGCAGCGCGAGGGGACAGAACCAAGAGACCCAGTACTTC. Translating it yields CASSARGQNQETQYF.